The clone carrying this T cell receptor beta chain was observed many times. What it recognizes is unknown. The sample belongs to a study of T cells in Graves' hyperthyroidism and ophthalmopathy. The investigators amplified TCR beta CDR3 regions from RNA transcripts. In the first-round RT-PCR of the TCR CDR3, the HTBI primer set was used. TCRdb re-analysed the multiplex PCR reads in MiXCR, keeping a single row per CDR3 protein. The sample includes about 360,000 distinct CDR3 sequences, about a fifth of them seen just once. Points from the study as a whole: It was a median 6.5 months before onset that the model predicted ophthalmopathy. A model using 13 V-J features told ophthalmopathy apart from stable hyperthyroidism.

These patients, aged 18 to 65, had recently diagnosed hyperthyroidism lasting under 2 months. Specimen: blood. The clonotype was recovered from a woman aged 18-29 years with Graves' hyperthyroidism.

The CDR3 protein is CATSDRRVVKNTGELFF. The CDR3 nucleotides read TGTGCCACCAGTGATCGTCGAGTTGTTAAGAACACCGGGGAGCTGTTTTTT. The rearrangement links TRBV24-1 to TRBJ2-2; D is uncertain. V lost 3 bases to trimming and J lost 1 base, with 14 bases between them. The CDR3 covers 17 residues. Per germline, CDR1 KGHDR and CDR2 SFDVKD.